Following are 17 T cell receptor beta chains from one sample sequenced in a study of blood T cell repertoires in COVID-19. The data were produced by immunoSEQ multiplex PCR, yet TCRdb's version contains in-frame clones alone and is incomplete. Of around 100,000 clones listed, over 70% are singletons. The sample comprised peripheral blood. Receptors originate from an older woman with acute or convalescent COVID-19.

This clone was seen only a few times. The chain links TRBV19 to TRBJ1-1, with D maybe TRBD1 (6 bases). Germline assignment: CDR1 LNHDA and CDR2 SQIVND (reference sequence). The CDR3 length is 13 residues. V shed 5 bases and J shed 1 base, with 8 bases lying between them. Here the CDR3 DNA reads TGTGCCAGTAGTGACAGGCCGAACACTGAAGCTTTCTTT. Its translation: CASSDRPNTEAFF.

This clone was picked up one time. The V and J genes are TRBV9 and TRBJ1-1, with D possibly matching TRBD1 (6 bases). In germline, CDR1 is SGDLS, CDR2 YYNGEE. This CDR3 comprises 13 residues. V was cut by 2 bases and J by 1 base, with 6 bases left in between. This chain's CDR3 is CASSVTGNTEAFF. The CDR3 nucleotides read TGTGCCAGCAGCGTGACAGGGAACACTGAAGCTTTCTTT.

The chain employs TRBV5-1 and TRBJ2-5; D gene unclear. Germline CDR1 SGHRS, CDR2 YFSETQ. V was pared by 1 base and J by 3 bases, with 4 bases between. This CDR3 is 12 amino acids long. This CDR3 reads CASSLPEETQYF. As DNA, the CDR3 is TGCGCCAGCAGCTTGCCCGAAGAGACCCAGTACTTC.

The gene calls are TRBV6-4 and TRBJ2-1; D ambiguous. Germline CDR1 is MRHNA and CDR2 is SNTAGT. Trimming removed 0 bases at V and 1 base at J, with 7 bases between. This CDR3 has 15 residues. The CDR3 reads CASSDSAESYNEQFF. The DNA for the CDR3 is TGTGCCAGCAGTGACTCGGCGGAGTCCTACAATGAGCAGTTCTTC.

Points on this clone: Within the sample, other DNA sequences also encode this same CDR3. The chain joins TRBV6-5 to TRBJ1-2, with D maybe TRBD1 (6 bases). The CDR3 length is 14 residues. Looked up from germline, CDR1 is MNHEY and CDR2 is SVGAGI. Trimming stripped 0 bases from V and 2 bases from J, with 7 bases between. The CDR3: CASSYSTGNYGYTF. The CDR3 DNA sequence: TGTGCCAGCAGTTACTCGACAGGCAACTATGGCTACACCTTC.

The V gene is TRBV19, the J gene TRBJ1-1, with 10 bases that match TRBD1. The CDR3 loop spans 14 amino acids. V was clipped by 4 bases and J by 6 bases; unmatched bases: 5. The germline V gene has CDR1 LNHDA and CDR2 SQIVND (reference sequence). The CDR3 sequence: CASSTPTGGSEAFF. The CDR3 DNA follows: TGTGCCAGTAGTACCCCGACAGGGGGCTCTGAAGCTTTCTTT.

CDR3 amino acids: CASSLPTDDGQFF. The CDR3 DNA reads TGCGCCAGCAGCTTGCCTACTGATGATGGGCAGTTCTTC. The genes are TRBV5-1 and TRBJ2-1; no definite D call. Per germline, CDR1 SGHRS and CDR2 YFSETQ. This CDR3 comprises 13 residues. V shed 1 base and J shed 12 bases, with 14 bases lying between them.

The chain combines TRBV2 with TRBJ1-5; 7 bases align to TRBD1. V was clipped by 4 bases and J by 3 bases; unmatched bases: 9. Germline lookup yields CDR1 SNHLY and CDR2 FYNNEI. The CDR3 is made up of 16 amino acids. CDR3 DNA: TGTGCCAGCAGTGCCCTAGGAGGGGGCACCAATCAGCCCCAGCATTTT. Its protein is CASSALGGGTNQPQHF.

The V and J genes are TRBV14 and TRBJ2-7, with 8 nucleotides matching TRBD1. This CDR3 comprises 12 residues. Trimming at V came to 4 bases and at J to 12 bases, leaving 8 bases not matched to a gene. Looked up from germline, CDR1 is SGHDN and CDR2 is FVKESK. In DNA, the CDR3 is TGTGCCAGCAGCCCGGACGGGACAGGTCGGTACTTC. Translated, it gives CASSPDGTGRYF. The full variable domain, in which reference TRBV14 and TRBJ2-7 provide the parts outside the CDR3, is EAGVTQFPSHSVIEKGQTVTLRCDPISGHDNLYWYRRVMGKEIKFLLHFVKESKQDESGMPNNRFLAERTGGTYSTLKVQPAELEDSGVYFCASSPDGTGRYFGPGTRLTVT.

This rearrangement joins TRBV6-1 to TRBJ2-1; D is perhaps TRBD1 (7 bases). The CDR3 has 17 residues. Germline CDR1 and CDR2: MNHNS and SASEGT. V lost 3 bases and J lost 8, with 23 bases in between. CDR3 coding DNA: TGTGCCAGCAGTGAGGGCGGGGCAGGGGGAAGGTTGGATGAGCAGTTCTTC. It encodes CASSEGGAGGRLDEQFF.

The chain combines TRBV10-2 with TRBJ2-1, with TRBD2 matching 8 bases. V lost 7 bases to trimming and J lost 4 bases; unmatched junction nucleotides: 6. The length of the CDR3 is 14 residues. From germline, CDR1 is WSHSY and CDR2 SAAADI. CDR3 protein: CASTPTGGYNEQFF. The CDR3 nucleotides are TGCGCCAGCACCCCTACGGGGGGGTACAATGAGCAGTTCTTC.

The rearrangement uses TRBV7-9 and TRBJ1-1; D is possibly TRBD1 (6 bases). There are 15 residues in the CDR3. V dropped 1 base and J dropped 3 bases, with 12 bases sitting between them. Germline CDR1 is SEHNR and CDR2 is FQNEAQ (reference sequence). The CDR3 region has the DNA TGTGCCAGCAGCTTAGGCGGGAGGGGGGACACTGAAGCTTTCTTT. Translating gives CASSLGGRGDTEAFF.

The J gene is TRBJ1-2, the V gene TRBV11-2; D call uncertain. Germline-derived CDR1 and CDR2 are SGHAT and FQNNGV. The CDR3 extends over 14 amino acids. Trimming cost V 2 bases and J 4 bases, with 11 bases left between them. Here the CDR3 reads CASSLNPNSYGYTF. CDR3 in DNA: TGTGCCAGCAGCTTAAATCCTAACTCCTATGGCTACACCTTC.

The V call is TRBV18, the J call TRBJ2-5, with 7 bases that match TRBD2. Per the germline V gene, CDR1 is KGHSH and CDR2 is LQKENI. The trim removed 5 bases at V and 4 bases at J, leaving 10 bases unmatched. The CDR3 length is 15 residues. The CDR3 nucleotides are TGTGCCAGCTCATCACGGGGCTTAGCGGGAGAGACCCAGTACTTC. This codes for CASSSRGLAGETQYF.

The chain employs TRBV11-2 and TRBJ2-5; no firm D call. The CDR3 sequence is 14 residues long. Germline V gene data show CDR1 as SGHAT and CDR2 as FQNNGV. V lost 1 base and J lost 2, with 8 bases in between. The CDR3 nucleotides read TGTGCCAGCAGCTTAGGACTGACTCAAGAGACCCAGTACTTC. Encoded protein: CASSLGLTQETQYF.

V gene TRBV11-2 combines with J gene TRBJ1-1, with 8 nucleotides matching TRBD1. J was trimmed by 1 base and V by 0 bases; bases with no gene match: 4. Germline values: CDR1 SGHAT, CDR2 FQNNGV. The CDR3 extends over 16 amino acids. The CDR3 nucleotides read TGTGCCAGCAGCTTAGAGGGACAGGTGAGGAACACTGAAGCTTTCTTT. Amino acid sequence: CASSLEGQVRNTEAFF.

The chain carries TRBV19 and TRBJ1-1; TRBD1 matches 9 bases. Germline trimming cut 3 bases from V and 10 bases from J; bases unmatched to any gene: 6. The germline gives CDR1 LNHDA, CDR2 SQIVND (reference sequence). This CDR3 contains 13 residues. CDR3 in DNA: TGTGCCAGTAGTATCCGGACAGGGGAAGCAGCTTTCTTT. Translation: CASSIRTGEAAFF.